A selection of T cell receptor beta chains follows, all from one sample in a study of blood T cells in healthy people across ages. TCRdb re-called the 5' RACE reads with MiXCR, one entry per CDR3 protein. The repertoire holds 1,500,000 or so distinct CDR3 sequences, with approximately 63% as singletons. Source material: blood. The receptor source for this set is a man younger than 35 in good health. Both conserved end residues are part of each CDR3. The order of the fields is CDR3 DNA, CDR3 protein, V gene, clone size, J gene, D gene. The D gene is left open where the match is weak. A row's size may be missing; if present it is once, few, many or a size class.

TGTGCCCGCCAGGGTGAAATAGGTTACCAAGAGACCCAGTACTTC,CARQGEIGYQETQYF,TRBV6-1,.,TRBJ2-5,.
TGTGCCAGCAGATACGGACAGGGGGCATCGAACTATGGCTACACCTTC,CASRYGQGASNYGYTF,TRBV6-6,.,TRBJ1-2,TRBD1
TGCGCCAGCAGCCAAGAGGTGGGAAGGACAGATACGCAGTATTTT,CASSQEVGRTDTQYF,TRBV4-3,.,TRBJ2-3,.
TGCGCCAGCAGCCCAGGGAGCGTGGGTTCACCCCTCCACTTT,CASSPGSVGSPLHF,TRBV5-1,.,TRBJ1-6,.
TGTGCCAGCAGTCCAAACAGGGGGGAGACCCAGTACTTC,CASSPNRGETQYF,TRBV18,many,TRBJ2-5,TRBD1
TGTGCCAGCAGCTTAGGGGCGGATCCCTACGAGCAGTACTTC,CASSLGADPYEQYF,TRBV13,.,TRBJ2-7,.
TGTGCCAGCAGCCTAGTTGGGACCCCCATCCAAGAGACCCAGTACTTC,CASSLVGTPIQETQYF,TRBV12-3/TRBV12-4,.,TRBJ2-5,.
TGCAGCGTTGAAGGGGTCGCAACAGGGGGATTGAACACTGAAGCTTTCTTT,CSVEGVATGGLNTEAFF,TRBV29-1,.,TRBJ1-1,TRBD1
TGCGCCAGCAGCCAAGATAAAGGAGGGGATACGCAGTATTTT,CASSQDKGGDTQYF,TRBV4-3,few,TRBJ2-3,.
TGTGCCAGCAGAGGGTACAAGACAAGACAAGAGACCCAGTACTTC,CASRGYKTRQETQYF,TRBV6-2/TRBV6-3,once,TRBJ2-5,.
TGTGCCAGCAGCTTTAGCGGGACCCTGGAGACCCAGTACTTC,CASSFSGTLETQYF,TRBV9,.,TRBJ2-5,TRBD2
TGTGCCAGCAGTTACCGCGGGACGGATTACGAGCAGTACTTC,CASSYRGTDYEQYF,TRBV6-5,few,TRBJ2-7,.
TGCGCCAGCAGCCTGGGACTAGTAGGCGAGCAGTACTTC,CASSLGLVGEQYF,TRBV4-1,few,TRBJ2-7,TRBD2
TGTGCCAGCGAGATATCCGGCAGTGAGCAGTTCTTC,CASEISGSEQFF,TRBV2,.,TRBJ2-1,.
TGTGCCAGCAGGGGAACCGGGACACCTTCCTACGAGCAGTACTTC,CASRGTGTPSYEQYF,TRBV7-9,.,TRBJ2-7,.
TGTGCCAGCAGTCATCAGGGGGGTGTCTACGAGCAGTACTTC,CASSHQGGVYEQYF,TRBV6-2/TRBV6-3,few,TRBJ2-7,.
TGTGCCATCAGTGATGACAGTTCCACAGATACGCAGTATTTT,CAISDDSSTDTQYF,TRBV10-3,.,TRBJ2-3,.
TGTGCCAGCAGCATGGGCAGGGCCTACGAGCAGTACTTC,CASSMGRAYEQYF,TRBV11-2,few,TRBJ2-7,.
TGTGCCAGCAGTTTAGATCAGGGGACTGAAGCTTTCTTT,CASSLDQGTEAFF,TRBV27,.,TRBJ1-1,.
TGTGCCAGCAACTACTCCCCCTCCAATGAGCAGTTCTTC,CASNYSPSNEQFF,TRBV12-3/TRBV12-4,.,TRBJ2-1,.
TGTGCCAGCAGCCAGGAAGGGACCCTAAGCTCTGGGGCCAACGTCCTGACTTTC,CASSQEGTLSSGANVLTF,TRBV4-2,.,TRBJ2-6,.
TGTGCCAGCAGCCAAGGGACCGGATATGAGCAGTTCTTC,CASSQGTGYEQFF,TRBV7-9,few,TRBJ2-1,.
TGTGCCAGCAGCCAAGATCTGTGGAGGGAACTTTACAATGAGCAGTTCTTC,CASSQDLWRELYNEQFF,TRBV14,.,TRBJ2-1,.
TGCAGCGTTGTACGAGACGATGGCTACACCTTC,CSVVRDDGYTF,TRBV29-1,few,TRBJ1-2,.
TGTGCCAGCAGCTTCGGGAGCGGGGAGACCCAGTACTTC,CASSFGSGETQYF,TRBV5-6,few,TRBJ2-5,.
TGTGCCAGCACCCTTAGCGGGGGGGCTAGCCTAGGTGGGTTGAATGAGCAGTTCTTC,CASTLSGGASLGGLNEQFF,TRBV21-1,.,TRBJ2-1,.
TGTGCCAGCAGCGCGGGACAGGGCTTCAAACTGTTTTTT,CASSAGQGFKLFF,TRBV3-1,.,TRBJ1-4,TRBD1
TGTGCCAGCAGCTCCTTGGACTCCCGATACTATGGCTACACCTTC,CASSSLDSRYYGYTF,TRBV7-9,.,TRBJ1-2,.
TGCAGTGCCAAACTACAGGGCTACCAAGAGACCCAGTACTTC,CSAKLQGYQETQYF,TRBV20-1,.,TRBJ2-5,.
TGCAGCACCTCGACAGGGTCCGGAAAACTGTTTTTT,CSTSTGSGKLFF,TRBV29-1,few,TRBJ1-4,TRBD1
TGCAGCGTTGACGGGACAGGGGAAGAGACCCAGTACTTC,CSVDGTGEETQYF,TRBV29-1,.,TRBJ2-5,TRBD1
TGTGCCAGCAGTTTATTGGCGGGGGGTTACTCCTACGAGCAGTACTTC,CASSLLAGGYSYEQYF,TRBV28,few,TRBJ2-7,TRBD2
TGTGCCAGCAGCACCGGGGCCTCAGCCTACGAGCAGTACTTC,CASSTGASAYEQYF,TRBV7-2,.,TRBJ2-7,.
TGTGCCAGCAGCCAAGTAGCGGCTAGCTCCTACAATGAGCAGTTCTTC,CASSQVAASSYNEQFF,TRBV14,few,TRBJ2-1,.
TGTGCCAGCAGCCCCGTAGACCCTTTCGTCTATGGCTACACCTTC,CASSPVDPFVYGYTF,TRBV7-9,few,TRBJ1-2,.
TGCGCCAGCAGCAGCGGACTAGCGGGAGGGCCGGGATCCTACAATGAGCAGTACTTC,CASSSGLAGGPGSYNEQYF,TRBV5-1,once,TRBJ2-5,TRBD2
TGTGCCAGCAGTTTATCGATAGGCAGGAACGTCTACGAGCAGTACTTC,CASSLSIGRNVYEQYF,TRBV27,.,TRBJ2-7,.
TGTGCCAGCAGTGACAGCGGGGGCGGCACAGATACGCAGTATTTT,CASSDSGGGTDTQYF,TRBV6-4,many,TRBJ2-3,TRBD2
TGCGCCAGCAGCTTGGCGTCCCGGACTAGCGGGAGGGCCCCTGAGCAGTTCTTC,CASSLASRTSGRAPEQFF,TRBV5-1,.,TRBJ2-1,TRBD2
TGTGCCAGCAGCCACCTAGCGGGGTCCAACAATGAGCAGTTCTTC,CASSHLAGSNNEQFF,TRBV4-2,.,TRBJ2-1,TRBD2
TGTGCCAGCAGCCCCGGGACACAAGGATCAATCAATGAGCAGTTCTTC,CASSPGTQGSINEQFF,TRBV12-3/TRBV12-4,once,TRBJ2-1,.
TGTGCCAGCAGTCGGACAGGGGATCAAGGCTACACCTTC,CASSRTGDQGYTF,TRBV6-5,.,TRBJ1-2,TRBD1
TGCGCCAGCAGCCAAGCGCATCTTAAGTCGGGACAGGGATGGAGAAGTGAAAAACTGTTTTTT,CASSQAHLKSGQGWRSEKLFF,TRBV4-1,.,TRBJ1-4,TRBD1